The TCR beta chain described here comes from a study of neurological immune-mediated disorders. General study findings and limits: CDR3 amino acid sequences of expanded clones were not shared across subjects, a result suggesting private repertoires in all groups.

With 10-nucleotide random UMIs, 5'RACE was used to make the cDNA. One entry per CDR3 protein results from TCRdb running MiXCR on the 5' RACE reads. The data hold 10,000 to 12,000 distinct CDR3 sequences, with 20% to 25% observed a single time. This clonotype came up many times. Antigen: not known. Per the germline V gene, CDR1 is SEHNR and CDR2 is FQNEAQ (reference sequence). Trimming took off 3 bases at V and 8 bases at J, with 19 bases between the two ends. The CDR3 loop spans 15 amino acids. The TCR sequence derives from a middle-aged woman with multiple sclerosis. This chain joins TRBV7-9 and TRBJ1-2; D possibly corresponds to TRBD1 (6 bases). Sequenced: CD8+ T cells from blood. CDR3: CASSLGGGAGRGYTF. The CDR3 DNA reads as TGTGCCAGCAGCTTGGGGGGGGGGGCCGGAAGAGGCTACACCTTC.